A single sample gave rise to the 23 T cell receptor beta chains below, sequenced in a study of vaccination and CD4 T cells after COVID-19. Treatment noted: approximately 11-day PBMC culture with coronavirus spike peptide pools or control peptides (ViraFEST assay). An Oncomine TCR Beta short-read assay was used to sequence the DNA from cultured CD4+ T cells. MiXCR, applied by TCRdb to the PCR reads, yields one record per CDR3 protein. The table includes about 12,000 distinct CDR3 sequences, roughly 60% detected once. Their recognized antigens are unknown. This material consisted of CD4+ T cells from blood, cultured in vitro, taken before SARS-CoV-2 vaccination. These receptors originate from a human donor who had recovered from COVID-19.

The chain employs TRBV20-1 and TRBJ2-3; TRBD1 matches at 7 bases. Germline V gives CDR1 DFQATT, CDR2 SNEGSKA (reference sequence). V gave up 3 bases and J gave up 2 bases; unmatched junction bases: 5. CDR3 length equals 14 residues. In DNA, the CDR3 is TGCAGTGCTAGCCGGGACAGCGACACAGATACGCAGTATTTT. It encodes CSASRDSDTDTQYF.

This clonotype has more than one count but fewer than ten. V gene TRBV7-2 combines with J gene TRBJ1-5; D might be TRBD1 (6 bases). This CDR3 region has 17 residues. Germline lookup yields CDR1 SGHTA and CDR2 FQGNSA. Deletions cut 6 bases from V and 1 base from J, with 19 bases between. The CDR3 region has the DNA TGTGCCAGCAGTGCAGGCGGGGGGCGAGGGAGCAATCAGCCCCAGCATTTT. This gives the protein CASSAGGGRGSNQPQHF.

This chain connects TRBV6-2 or TRBV6-3 to TRBJ1-5; tentative D call: TRBD1 (5 bases). Germline CDR1 is MNHEY and CDR2 is SVGEGT. The CDR3 extends over 15 amino acids. V gave up 0 bases and J gave up 6 bases, with 12 bases separating them. CDR3: CASSYSDGAGQPQHF. In DNA, the CDR3 is TGTGCCAGCAGTTACTCGGACGGGGCGGGTCAGCCCCAGCATTTT.

The chain carries TRBV20-1 and TRBJ1-5, with D possibly being TRBD1 (6 bases). Germline V gene sequence: CDR1 DFQATT, CDR2 SNEGSKA (reference sequence). V was cut by 1 base and J by 0 bases, with 10 bases left in between. The CDR3 has 15 amino acids. The CDR3 DNA sequence: TGCAGTGCTAGAGTGGGGGCAGCTAGCAATCAGCCCCAGCATTTT. Protein product: CSARVGAASNQPQHF.

The genes are TRBV12-3 or TRBV12-4 and TRBJ2-1; tentatively, D is TRBD2 (5 bases). CDR3 length: 11 residues. V was clipped by 6 bases and J by 8 bases, with 8 bases between them. This chain's CDR3 is CASSRTHEQFF. The CDR3 coding sequence is TGTGCCAGCAGCCGGACTCATGAGCAGTTCTTC.

This sequence joins TRBV7-2 and TRBJ1-1; D remains unclear. The CDR3 sequence is 13 residues long. With 2 bases removed from V and 5 bases from J, the gap between germline ends came to 9 bases. Germline-derived CDR1 and CDR2 are SGHTA and FQGNSA. CDR3 coding DNA: TGTGCCAGCAGCTTACGGGGAGGTACTGAAGCTTTCTTT. Its translation: CASSLRGGTEAFF.

The chain couples TRBV7-6 to TRBJ1-3; TRBD1 might be the D (5 bases). This CDR3 comprises 15 residues. V lost 5 bases, J lost 0 bases, and 11 bases lay in between. From germline, CDR1 is SGHVS and CDR2 FNYEAQ. The CDR3 sequence is CASSTGTDSGNTIYF. The CDR3 region has the DNA TGTGCCAGCAGCACCGGGACCGACTCTGGAAACACCATATATTTT.

This clonotype was observed a few times. The J gene is TRBJ2-1, the V gene TRBV19; TRBD2 aligns across 7 bases. Per germline, CDR1 LNHDA and CDR2 SQIVND (reference sequence). J gave up 5 bases and V 10 bases, and 17 bases lay outside the gene matches. This CDR3 comprises 16 residues. For the CDR3, the DNA is TGTGCCACCGTTCCCCCCGAGCGGGGACTACACAATGAGCAGTTCTTC. It specifies CATVPPERGLHNEQFF.

The CDR3 bases are TGCAGTGCTAGCCCTACTAGCGGGAGGGTTAATGAGCAGTTCTTC. Residues: CSASPTSGRVNEQFF. The genes are TRBV20-1 and TRBJ2-1; 13 bases fit TRBD2. The J segment lost 7 bases and the V segment lost 3 bases, leaving 6 bases of the junction unmatched. The CDR3 consists of 15 residues. Germline assignment: CDR1 DFQATT and CDR2 SNEGSKA (reference sequence).

V usage is TRBV7-9 and J usage is TRBJ1-1; perhaps TRBD1 as D (6 bases). V lost 5 bases and J 0 bases, leaving 13 bases between the germline ends. Per the germline V gene, CDR1 is SEHNR and CDR2 is FQNEAQ (reference sequence). This CDR3 is 15 amino acids long. CDR3 sequence: CASSPKYRVNTEAFF. DNA for the CDR3: TGTGCCAGCAGCCCTAAATACAGGGTGAACACTGAAGCTTTCTTT.

In this sample, this clonotype turned up once. This chain links TRBV15 with TRBJ1-6, with 11 nucleotides matching TRBD1. The length of the CDR3 is 19 residues. Germline assignment: CDR1 LNHNV and CDR2 YYDKDF (reference sequence). The V and J ends lost 3 bases and 1 base, in that order; junction bases with no gene match: 8. The CDR3 sequence is CATSRDPGQGGSYNSPLHF. In nucleotides, the CDR3 is TGTGCCACCAGCAGGGACCCGGGACAGGGGGGTTCCTATAATTCACCCCTCCACTTT.

Written as DNA, the CDR3 is TGTGCCAGCAGTTACTCGATGGGACAGGGGTCTGCTGAAGCTTTCTTT. It codes for CASSYSMGQGSAEAFF. V usage is TRBV6-5 and J usage is TRBJ1-1; TRBD1 agrees at 10 bases. The germline CDR1 and CDR2 sequences are MNHEY and SVGAGI. Losses at the gene ends were 0 bases for V and 6 bases for J; bases not matched to a gene: 7. The CDR3 contains 16 residues.

This clonotype was observed a few times. The rearrangement links TRBV20-1 to TRBJ1-6; 7 bases are a match to TRBD1. V was pared by 5 bases and J by 0 bases, with 19 bases of the junction left unmatched. From germline, CDR1 is DFQATT and CDR2 SNEGSKA (reference sequence). This CDR3 is built from 20 residues. The CDR3 region has the DNA TGCAGTGCTTCATTTCCGGGACAGTTCGGCAAGAGCTCCTATAATTCACCCCTCCACTTT. As protein: CSASFPGQFGKSSYNSPLHF.

The rearrangement links TRBV28 to TRBJ2-1, with D possibly TRBD1 on 5 matching bases. CDR3 length: 16 residues. Per germline, CDR1 MDHEN and CDR2 SYDVKM. V lost 3 bases and J 5 bases, leaving 17 bases between the germline ends. The CDR3 spells CASSFLGIRTNNEQFF. The CDR3 DNA reads as TGTGCCAGCAGTTTTCTAGGTATTCGGACAAACAATGAGCAGTTCTTC.

The rearrangement uses TRBV7-2 and TRBJ1-2, with a weak D call TRBD1 (5 bases). The CDR3 spans 15 residues. V was shortened by 1 base and J by 0 bases, with 9 bases between the two germline ends. Germline V gene lookup returns CDR1 SGHTA and CDR2 FQGNSA. CDR3 sequence reads: CASSLDRSSNYGYTF. The CDR3 coding sequence is TGTGCCAGCAGCTTAGACAGGAGTTCTAACTATGGCTACACCTTC.

This clonotype was counted a few times. The V gene is TRBV7-8, the J gene TRBJ1-2; no definite D call. CDR1 SGHVS and CDR2 FQNEAQ come from the germline V gene. The CDR3 length is 14 residues. The V gene lost 1 base and the J gene lost 0 bases, with 6 bases spanning the gap. The CDR3 nucleotides are TGTGCCAGCAGCTTAGAACGGGCTAACTATGGCTACACCTTC. It encodes CASSLERANYGYTF.

The chain links TRBV6-1 to TRBJ1-5; 9 positions agree with TRBD1. CDR1 MNHNS and CDR2 SASEGT come from the germline V gene. The CDR3 runs 14 residues. V shed 6 bases and J 7 bases; nucleotides not matched to a gene: 7. CDR3 sequence: CASSHRDREQPQHF. CDR3 DNA: TGTGCCAGCAGCCACCGGGACAGGGAACAGCCCCAGCATTTT.

With regard to this clonotype: This could be a read error, since a much larger clone is one nucleotide away. The DNA is left out, because the CDR3 cannot be placed on it with certainty; the CDR3 is given as TCRdb lists it. V is TRBV19 and J is TRBJ1-5; the table's D call of TRBD1 was not tested on the DNA. The CDR3 has 16 residues if both end residues are counted. CDR1 and CDR2 (germline): LNHDA, SQIVND (reference sequence). The CDR3 loop is CASSISVGQGNQPRHF.

The rearrangement joins TRBV7-9 to TRBJ2-2; TRBD1 might be the D (5 bases). CDR1 is SEHNR, CDR2 FQNEAQ, per germline (reference sequence). V shed 5 bases and J shed 2 bases, with 24 bases lying between them. The CDR3 runs to 19 residues. In DNA, the CDR3 is TGTGCCAGCAGCGTAGTCCCCCTCGGTCAGGGTGTCAACACCGGGGAGCTGTTTTTT. It encodes CASSVVPLGQGVNTGELFF. Full variable domain (missing parts from reference TRBV7-9 and TRBJ2-2): DTGVSQNPRHKITKRGQNVTFRCDPISEHNRLYWYRQTLGQGPEFLTYFQNEAQLEKSRLLSDRFSAERPKGSFSTLEIQRTEQGDSAMYLCASSVVPLGQGVNTGELFFGEGSRLTVL.

V gene TRBV27 combines with J gene TRBJ1-6; the match to TRBD1 covers 9 bases. Germline V gives CDR1 MNHEY, CDR2 SMNVEV (reference sequence). The CDR3 contains 15 residues. The V segment lost 6 bases and the J segment 9 bases; nucleotides outside the gene matches: 9. The CDR3 coding sequence is TGTGCCAGCAGGGGGACAGGGAATCCCAGTTCACCCCTCCACTTT. This translates into CASRGTGNPSSPLHF.

The rearrangement links TRBV7-9 to TRBJ1-5; 7 bases line up with TRBD1. There are 15 residues in the CDR3. The germline CDR1 and CDR2 sequences are SEHNR and FQNEAQ (reference sequence). The trim removed 5 bases at V and 0 bases at J, leaving 4 bases unmatched. The CDR3 is CASSRDRVSNQPQHF. CDR3 bases: TGTGCCAGCAGCCGCGACAGGGTTAGCAATCAGCCCCAGCATTTT.

The rearrangement links TRBV6-5 to TRBJ1-5; no reliable D call. V was cut by 3 bases and J by 4 bases, with 19 bases left in between. CDR3 length equals 17 residues. Germline V gene lookup returns CDR1 MNHEY and CDR2 SVGAGI. CDR3 DNA: TGTGCCAGCAGTTATTCTTCATATCGGTTCCCTAATCAGCCCCAGCATTTT. It encodes CASSYSSYRFPNQPQHF.

The genes are TRBV12-3 or TRBV12-4 and TRBJ1-2; weak D call: TRBD1 (5 bases). The length of the CDR3 is 14 residues. V was shortened by 5 bases and J by 4 bases, with 14 bases between the two germline ends. The CDR3 protein is CASSPPGALYGYTF. CDR3 DNA sequence: TGTGCCAGCAGTCCCCCCGGGGCCCTCTATGGCTACACCTTC.